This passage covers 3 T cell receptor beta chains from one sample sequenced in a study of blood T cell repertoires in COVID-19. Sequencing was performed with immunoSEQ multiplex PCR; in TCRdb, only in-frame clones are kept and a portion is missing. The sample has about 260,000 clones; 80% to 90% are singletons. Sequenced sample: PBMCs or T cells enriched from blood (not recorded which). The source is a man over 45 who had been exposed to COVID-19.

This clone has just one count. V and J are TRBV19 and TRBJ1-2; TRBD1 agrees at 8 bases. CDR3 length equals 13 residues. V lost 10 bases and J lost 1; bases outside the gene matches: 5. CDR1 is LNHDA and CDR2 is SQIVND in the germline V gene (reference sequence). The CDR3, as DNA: TGTGCCACCGGGACAGGAGATAACTATGGCTACACCTTC. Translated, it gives CATGTGDNYGYTF.

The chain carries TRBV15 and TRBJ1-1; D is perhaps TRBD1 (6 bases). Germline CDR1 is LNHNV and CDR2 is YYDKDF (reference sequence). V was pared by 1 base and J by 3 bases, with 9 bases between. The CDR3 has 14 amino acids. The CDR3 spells CATSRGYRDTEAFF. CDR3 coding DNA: TGTGCCACCAGCAGAGGCTACAGGGACACTGAAGCTTTCTTT. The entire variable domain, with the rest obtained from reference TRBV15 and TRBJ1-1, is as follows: DAMVIQNPRYQVTQFGKPVTLSCSQTLNHNVMYWYQQKSSQAPKLLFHYYDKDFNNEADTPDNFQSRRPNTSFCFLDIRSPGLGDTAMYLCATSRGYRDTEAFFGQGTRLTVV.

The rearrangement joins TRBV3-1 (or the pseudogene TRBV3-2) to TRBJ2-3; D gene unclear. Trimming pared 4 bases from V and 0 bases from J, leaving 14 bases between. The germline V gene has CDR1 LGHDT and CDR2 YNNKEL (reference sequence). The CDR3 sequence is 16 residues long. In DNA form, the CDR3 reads TGTGCCAGCAGCCTCCGAAGGCGGTCTAGCACAGATACGCAGTATTTT. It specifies CASSLRRRSSTDTQYF.